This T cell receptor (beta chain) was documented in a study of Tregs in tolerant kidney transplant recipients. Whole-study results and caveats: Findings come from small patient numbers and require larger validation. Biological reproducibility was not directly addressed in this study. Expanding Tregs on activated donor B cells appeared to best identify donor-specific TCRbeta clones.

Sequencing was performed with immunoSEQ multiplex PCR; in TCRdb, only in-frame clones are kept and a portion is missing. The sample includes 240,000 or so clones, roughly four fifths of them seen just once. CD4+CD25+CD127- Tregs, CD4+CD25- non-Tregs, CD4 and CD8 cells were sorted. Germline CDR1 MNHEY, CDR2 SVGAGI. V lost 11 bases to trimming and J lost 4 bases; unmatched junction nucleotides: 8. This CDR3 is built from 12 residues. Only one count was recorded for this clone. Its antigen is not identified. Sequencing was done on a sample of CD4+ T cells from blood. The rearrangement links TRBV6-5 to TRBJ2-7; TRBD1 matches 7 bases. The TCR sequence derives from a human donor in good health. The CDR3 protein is CASQGSPYEQYF. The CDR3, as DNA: TGTGCCTCACAGGGGTCCCCTTACGAGCAGTACTTC.